Listed below are T cell receptor beta chains from one sample, sequenced in a study of blood T cell repertoires in COVID-19. Assay: immunoSEQ multiplex PCR; the TCRdb copy retains only in-frame clones and omits some. The data show more than 90,000 clones, about 85% seen once. Sequencing input: peripheral blood. The origin of the receptors is a human donor in a cohort sampled during active COVID-19. Both conserved end residues are part of each CDR3. A D gene is named only where the DNA matches it firmly. Clone sizes are given selectively: once, few, many, or a class where the clone is expanded.

TRBV11-3,-,-,13,TRBJ2-1,CASSSTRYNEQFF,TGTGCCAGCAGCTCTACTAGGTACAATGAGCAGTTCTTC
TRBV4-2,TRBD1,-,18,TRBJ1-4,CASSLRPGTGAKSEKLFF,TGTGCCAGCAGCTTACGTCCCGGGACAGGGGCAAAGAGTGAAAAACTGTTTTTT
TRBV5-1,TRBD1,few,16,TRBJ2-7,CASSLVGDRAVYEQYF,TGCGCCAGCAGCTTGGTTGGGGACAGAGCCGTATACGAGCAGTACTTC
TRBV9,TRBD2,-,18,TRBJ2-1,CASSAYGGLAGNYNEQFF,TGTGCCAGCAGCGCCTACGGTGGACTAGCGGGGAATTACAATGAGCAGTTCTTC
TRBV6-2/TRBV6-3,-,-,16,TRBJ2-2,CASSYPGGPSTGELFF,TGTGCCAGCAGTTACCCCGGGGGGCCGAGTACCGGGGAGCTGTTTTTT
TRBV21-1,-,-,17,TRBJ2-1,CASSTWTSGGAVNEQFF,TGTGCCAGCAGCACCTGGACTAGCGGGGGGGCGGTAAATGAGCAGTTCTTC
TRBV13,TRBD1,few,14,TRBJ1-1,CASTFGQGRTEAFF,TGTGCCAGCACCTTCGGACAGGGGAGGACTGAAGCTTTCTTT
TRBV28,TRBD2,once,15,TRBJ2-1,CASSIRLAGNNEQFF,TGTGCCAGCAGTATACGCCTAGCGGGAAACAATGAGCAGTTCTTC
TRBV6-5,TRBD2,-,15,TRBJ2-3,CASSYSSGGTDTQYF,TGTGCCAGCAGTTACTCGAGCGGGGGCACAGATACGCAGTATTTT
TRBV4-3,-,once,14,TRBJ1-4,CASSQEGRREKLFF,TGCGCCAGCAGCCAAGAGGGGCGAAGGGAAAAACTGTTTTTT
TRBV5-1,TRBD1,once,14,TRBJ2-7,CASSWGQGNYEQYF,TGCGCCAGCAGCTGGGGACAGGGCAACTACGAGCAGTACTTC
TRBV29-1,-,few,13,TRBJ1-5,CSVSIRDNQPQHF,TGCAGCGTCTCAATTCGGGACAATCAGCCCCAGCATTTT
TRBV6-5,TRBD1,-,15,TRBJ1-2,CASSWEPDRAYGYTF,TGTGCCAGCAGTTGGGAACCTGACAGGGCCTATGGCTACACCTTC
TRBV2,-,-,18,TRBJ2-1,CASSEALGAGLSYNEQFF,TGTGCCAGCAGTGAAGCGCTTGGTGCGGGCCTCTCCTACAATGAGCAGTTCTTC
TRBV18,TRBD2,-,15,TRBJ2-5,CASSPPAGGKETQYF,TGTGCCAGCTCACCACCGGCGGGGGGCAAAGAGACCCAGTACTTC
TRBV4-2,TRBD1,-,14,TRBJ2-1,CASSQTDRVNEQFF,TGTGCCAGCAGCCAAACGGACAGGGTGAATGAGCAGTTCTTC
TRBV18,TRBD1,-,14,TRBJ1-2,CASSPSGTGAADTF,TGTGCCAGCTCACCATCAGGGACAGGGGCAGCCGACACCTTC
TRBV10-3,-,-,12,TRBJ2-7,CATGLGGNEQYF,TGTGCCACCGGATTGGGGGGTAACGAGCAGTACTTC
TRBV25-1,TRBD1,-,15,TRBJ1-2,CASSEYGDRGYGYTF,TGTGCCAGCAGTGAATATGGGGACAGGGGTTACGGCTACACCTTC
TRBV6-1,-,-,13,TRBJ2-2,CASSEETGGELFF,TGTGCCAGCAGTGAAGAAACTGGCGGGGAGCTGTTTTTT
TRBV19,-,once,12,TRBJ1-2,CASSVRLEGYTF,TGTGCCAGTAGTGTGAGACTGGAGGGCTACACCTTC
TRBV27,TRBD1,-,16,TRBJ1-6,CASSLSPRQGGSPLHF,TGTGCCAGCAGTTTATCTCCTCGACAGGGAGGTTCACCCCTCCACTTT
TRBV13,-,-,16,TRBJ2-5,CASSLGEGQLQETQYF,TGTGCCAGCAGCTTGGGAGAGGGACAACTGCAAGAGACCCAGTACTTC
TRBV5-1,TRBD1,-,16,TRBJ2-2,CASSEKGQGAPGELFF,TGCGCCAGCAGCGAAAAGGGACAGGGGGCACCCGGGGAGCTGTTTTTT
TRBV3-1/TRBV3-2,TRBD2,-,15,TRBJ2-1,CASSHSGRNHNEQFF,TGTGCCAGCAGCCACAGCGGGAGGAACCACAATGAGCAGTTCTTC
TRBV4-3,TRBD1,-,15,TRBJ2-3,CASSGQGRSEDTQYF,TGCGCCAGCAGCGGACAGGGTAGGAGTGAAGATACGCAGTATTTT
TRBV7-2,-,-,14,TRBJ2-1,CASSFGPGSNEQFF,TGTGCCAGCAGCTTCGGACCCGGGAGCAATGAGCAGTTCTTC
TRBV5-1,TRBD1,-,15,TRBJ1-1,CASSPSGTGNTEAFF,TGCGCCAGCAGCCCTTCCGGGACAGGGAACACTGAAGCTTTCTTT
TRBV4-3,-,-,17,TRBJ2-3,CASSQGLSTLSTDTQYF,TGCGCCAGCAGCCAGGGACTCTCAACCCTTAGCACAGATACGCAGTATTTT
TRBV6-2/TRBV6-3,-,once,14,TRBJ2-5,CASSPPDYGKTQYF,TGTGCCAGCAGCCCCCCCGACTATGGGAAGACCCAGTACTTC
TRBV11-2,-,-,12,TRBJ2-7,CASSLDGFEQYF,TGTGCCAGCAGCTTAGACGGGTTCGAGCAGTACTTC
TRBV9,-,-,14,TRBJ1-4,CASSVAGDNEKLFF,TGTGCCAGCAGCGTAGCGGGGGATAATGAAAAACTGTTTTTT
TRBV25-1,TRBD1,-,17,TRBJ1-1,CASSDSLNRGGNTEAFF,TGTGCCAGCAGTGATTCTTTAAACAGGGGCGGCAACACTGAAGCTTTCTTT
TRBV28,-,-,15,TRBJ1-5,CASSSPWAGNQPQHF,TGTGCCAGCAGTTCTCCCTGGGCAGGGAATCAGCCCCAGCATTTT
TRBV4-3,-,few,15,TRBJ1-4,CASSQDLGSGEKLFF,TGCGCCAGCAGCCAAGATCTTGGCAGCGGGGAAAAACTGTTTTTT
TRBV7-2,TRBD2,-,16,TRBJ2-7,CASSLIWRGISYEQYF,TGTGCCAGCAGCTTAATATGGCGGGGGATCTCCTACGAGCAGTACTTC
TRBV27,-,-,13,TRBJ1-2,CASSLKGYYGYTF,TGTGCCAGCAGTTTAAAGGGGTACTATGGCTACACCTTC
TRBV9,TRBD2,-,15,TRBJ2-1,CASSVGLAGGREQFF,TGTGCCAGCAGCGTGGGACTAGCGGGAGGGCGGGAGCAGTTCTTC
TRBV19,TRBD2,once,15,TRBJ2-7,CASSPPGLAVYEQYF,TGTGCCAGTAGTCCGCCGGGACTAGCGGTCTACGAGCAGTACTTC
TRBV7-9,TRBD2,-,14,TRBJ2-6,CASSFGRPLRVLTF,TGTGCCAGCAGCTTCGGGAGGCCTCTCAGGGTCCTGACTTTC
TRBV2,-,-,15,TRBJ2-7,CASSEWGRGSYEQYF,TGTGCCAGCAGTGAATGGGGCAGGGGATCCTACGAGCAGTACTTC
TRBV9,-,-,16,TRBJ2-1,CASSVGGRRSYNEQFF,TGTGCCAGCAGCGTAGGAGGGAGACGCTCCTACAATGAGCAGTTCTTC
TRBV18,-,-,14,TRBJ2-3,CASSPGHREDTQYF,TGTGCCAGCTCACCAGGGCACAGGGAAGATACGCAGTATTTT
TRBV10-3,TRBD2,-,16,TRBJ2-7,CATTDPTGGTAYEQYF,TGTGCCACCACGGACCCGACGGGAGGTACTGCCTACGAGCAGTACTTC
TRBV27,TRBD2,-,14,TRBJ2-7,CASRLGTTSYEQYF,TGTGCCAGCAGGTTGGGGACTACATCCTACGAGCAGTACTTC
TRBV11-2,-,-,15,TRBJ1-6,CASSRPGAYNSPLHF,TGTGCCAGCAGCCGGCCGGGGGCCTATAATTCACCCCTCCACTTT
TRBV12-3/TRBV12-4,-,-,13,TRBJ2-5,CASRWGGVETQYF,TGTGCCAGCAGGTGGGGGGGCGTGGAGACCCAGTACTTC
TRBV7-3,TRBD1,-,15,TRBJ2-7,CASSVSSQGAYEQYF,TGTGCCAGCAGCGTAAGTTCACAGGGGGCCTACGAGCAGTACTTC